These 26 T cell receptor beta chains were sequenced from one sample in a study of CD8 T cells in Susac syndrome. Random hexamers were used to reverse transcribe an amount of roughly 0.5 to 1 ug RNA. MiXCR, applied by TCRdb to the immunoSEQ multiplex PCR reads, yields one record per CDR3 protein. The sample holds some 260,000 distinct CDR3 sequences, 85% seen once. The sample comprised CD8+ T cells from PBMCs. The receptors derive from a human donor with multiple sclerosis.

This chain links TRBV20-1 with TRBJ2-7, with a possible D match to TRBD2 (5 bases). Trimming cost V 0 bases and J 4 bases, with 10 bases left between them. Per germline, CDR1 DFQATT and CDR2 SNEGSKA (reference sequence). This CDR3 is 13 amino acids long. CDR3 amino acids: CSARDRRRYEQYF. CDR3 sequence (DNA): TGCAGTGCTAGAGATCGGAGGAGGTACGAGCAGTACTTC.

This rearrangement joins TRBV15 to TRBJ2-2; D remains unclear. From germline, CDR1 is LNHNV and CDR2 YYDKDF (reference sequence). Trimming took 5 bases from V and 6 from J, leaving 7 bases between them. The CDR3 consists of 12 residues. CDR3 DNA sequence: TGTGCCACCAGCTCTGAGGCCGGGGAGCTGTTTTTT. This sequence encodes CATSSEAGELFF.

The chain combines TRBV12-3 or TRBV12-4 with TRBJ1-1; D possibly corresponds to TRBD1 (5 bases). V was trimmed by 3 bases and J by 3 bases, leaving 11 bases between them. The length of the CDR3 is 14 residues. CDR3 DNA: TGTGCCAGCAGTTTGGGGGGTTATGACACTGAAGCTTTCTTT. Translating gives CASSLGGYDTEAFF.

The genes are TRBV7-8 and TRBJ2-3; no firm D call. CDR3 size: 13 residues. From germline, CDR1 is SGHVS and CDR2 FQNEAQ. The V and J ends lost 2 bases and 6 bases respectively, with 9 bases between them. The chain's CDR3 is CASSLFESDTQYF. The CDR3 DNA sequence: TGTGCCAGCAGCTTATTTGAGTCGGATACGCAGTATTTT.

J is TRBJ2-7 and V is TRBV28, with a tentative D call TRBD1 (5 bases). This CDR3 contains 13 residues. Between the trimmed V and J ends, which lost 5 bases and 4 bases, there was a span of 12 bases. CDR1 is MDHEN and CDR2 is SYDVKM in the germline V gene. This chain's CDR3 is CASSPTDNYEQYF. The DNA for the CDR3 is TGTGCCAGCAGTCCGACGGACAATTACGAGCAGTACTTC.

This clonotype has just one count. The DNA for the CDR3 is TGTGCCAGCAGCCAAGAAGGGGGTAGCACAGATACGCAGTATTTT. Translated: CASSQEGGSTDTQYF. V and J are TRBV3-1 and TRBJ2-3; tentative D call: TRBD1 (6 bases). Trimming left V 0 bases short and J 0 bases short, with 7 bases between. CDR3 length: 15 amino acids. Germline loops: CDR1 LGHDT, CDR2 YNNKEL (reference sequence).

The chain uses TRBV27 and TRBJ2-1; D is ambiguous. Germline V gene lookup returns CDR1 MNHEY and CDR2 SMNVEV (reference sequence). CDR3 length: 11 amino acids. The V end was cut by 7 bases, the J end by 8 bases, with 9 bases between. The CDR3 here is CASTIHDEQFF. The CDR3, as DNA: TGTGCCAGCACCATCCACGATGAGCAGTTCTTC.

The genes are TRBV20-1 and TRBJ2-3; 9 positions match TRBD1. After removal of 3 bases from V and 6 bases from J, the junction contained 10 bases not matched to a gene. The CDR3 is made up of 15 amino acids. Per the germline V gene, CDR1 is DFQATT and CDR2 is SNEGSKA (reference sequence). DNA for the CDR3: TGCAGTGCTAGGGACAGGGGCTCCTCCGAGGATACGCAGTATTTT. Protein sequence: CSARDRGSSEDTQYF.

The V call is TRBV7-9, the J call TRBJ2-1, with TRBD1 identical over 9 bases. V was clipped by 4 bases and J by 6 bases; unmatched bases: 7. CDR1 SEHNR and CDR2 FQNEAQ come from the germline V gene (reference sequence). The CDR3 length is 15 residues. As DNA, the CDR3 is TGTGCCAGCAGCTCCTCGGACAGGGGAGGCAATGAGCAGTTCTTC. Its protein product is CASSSSDRGGNEQFF.

V is TRBV28 and J is TRBJ2-5; unclear D gene. There are 14 residues in the CDR3. From germline, CDR1 is MDHEN and CDR2 SYDVKM. Trimming shortened V by 8 bases and J by 3 bases, and 16 bases separated the two germline ends. The CDR3 loop is CASGPGRKEETQYF. For the CDR3, the DNA is TGTGCCAGCGGACCCGGACGGAAAGAAGAGACCCAGTACTTC. Supplemented by reference TRBV28 and TRBJ2-5, the full variable domain reads DVKVTQSSRYLVKRTGEKVFLECVQDMDHENMFWYRQDPGLGLRLIYFSYDVKMKEKGDIPEGYSVSREKKERFSLILESASTNQTSMYLCASGPGRKEETQYFGPGTRLLVL.

The CDR3 region has the DNA TGCGCCAGCAGTGAGGCCCAGCTCTACGAGCAGTACTTC. The encoded protein is CASSEAQLYEQYF. V usage is TRBV10-1 and J usage is TRBJ2-7; D is unclear. V lost 2 bases and J 3 bases, leaving 8 bases between the germline ends. The CDR3 totals 13 residues. From germline, CDR1 is WNHNN and CDR2 SYGVQD (reference sequence).

This sequence joins TRBV20-1 and TRBJ2-1; the match to TRBD1 covers 9 bases. Trimming took 3 bases from V and 6 from J; bases not matched to a gene: 9. The germline V gene has CDR1 DFQATT and CDR2 SNEGSKA (reference sequence). This CDR3 contains 15 residues. CDR3: CSASSNRGLFNEQFF. The DNA for the CDR3 is TGCAGTGCTAGTTCGAACAGGGGGCTTTTCAATGAGCAGTTCTTC.

The gene calls are TRBV20-1 and TRBJ2-1; D is undetermined. V shed 0 bases and J shed 8 bases, with 26 bases lying between them. Germline V gene lookup returns CDR1 DFQATT and CDR2 SNEGSKA (reference sequence). This CDR3 contains 18 residues. CDR3 amino acids: CSARDPLPGPREDDEQFF. CDR3 nucleotide sequence: TGCAGTGCTAGAGACCCACTACCGGGCCCAAGAGAAGATGATGAGCAGTTCTTC.

In its sample, this clonotype was seen once. This chain connects TRBV6-5 to TRBJ2-7; 7 nucleotides align to TRBD1. Germline CDR1 reads MNHEY; CDR2 reads SVGAGI. V dropped 6 bases and J dropped 3; count of bases not matched to a gene: 8. The CDR3 sequence is 14 residues long. CDR3 in DNA: TGTGCCAGCAGCTATACAGGGGACCTCTACGAGCAGTACTTC. It yields the protein CASSYTGDLYEQYF.

The rearrangement joins TRBV10-3 to TRBJ2-3, with 8 bases aligning to TRBD2. Germline V gene lookup returns CDR1 ENHRY and CDR2 SYGVKD. V gave up 3 bases and J gave up 4 bases; unmatched junction bases: 12. The CDR3 runs to 17 residues. The CDR3 spells CAISDQRGLEFADTQYF. The CDR3 DNA reads TGTGCCATCAGTGACCAGCGGGGGCTAGAATTTGCAGATACGCAGTATTTT.

V usage is TRBV12-3 or TRBV12-4 and J usage is TRBJ2-1; the D is unclear. The CDR3 spans 13 residues. V was pared by 2 bases and J by 5 bases, with 7 bases between. Here the CDR3 reads CASSLQANNEQFF. CDR3 nucleotides: TGTGCCAGCAGTTTACAGGCGAACAATGAGCAGTTCTTC.

This rearrangement joins TRBV27 to TRBJ1-1; 9 nucleotides align to TRBD1. The CDR3 extends over 16 amino acids. Trimming took 5 bases from V and 7 from J; bases not matched to a gene: 14. The germline V gene encodes CDR1 MNHEY and CDR2 SMNVEV (reference sequence). The CDR3: CASSTPPGQGVVEAFF. DNA of the CDR3: TGTGCCAGCAGTACCCCCCCGGGACAGGGAGTTGTTGAAGCTTTCTTT.

The genes are TRBV4-2 and TRBJ2-1; D gene ambiguous. Germline CDR1 reads LGHNA; CDR2 reads YNFKEQ. The V end lost 4 bases, the J end lost 6 bases, and 13 bases lay between the germline ends. The CDR3 covers 14 residues. The CDR3 sequence: CASSLPEWGNEQFF. Here the CDR3 DNA reads TGTGCCAGCAGCCTACCAGAGTGGGGCAATGAGCAGTTCTTC.

This clonotype was detected once. The chain joins TRBV2 to TRBJ1-5; D unresolved. This CDR3 spans 13 amino acids. V lost 7 bases and J 1 base, leaving 8 bases between the germline ends. Germline V gives CDR1 SNHLY, CDR2 FYNNEI. The CDR3, as DNA: TGTGCCAGCATCGGCGGGAGCAATCAGCCCCAGCATTTT. Residues: CASIGGSNQPQHF.

The rearrangement uses TRBV14 and TRBJ1-6; D is possibly TRBD1 (6 bases). Germline loops: CDR1 SGHDN, CDR2 FVKESK. The CDR3 contains 16 residues. Trimming took 1 base from V and 6 from J, leaving 13 bases between them. As DNA, the CDR3 is TGTGCCAGCAGCCAAGCTCACAGGGAGGTTAATTCACCCCTCCACTTT. Amino acids: CASSQAHREVNSPLHF.

This chain links TRBV20-1 with TRBJ2-5, with D uncertain. V lost 1 base and J 2 bases, leaving 17 bases between the germline ends. The length of the CDR3 is 16 residues. Germline V gene sequence: CDR1 DFQATT, CDR2 SNEGSKA (reference sequence). The CDR3 nucleotides are TGCAGTGCTAGAGGGGATATGGGCTCTACTCAAGAGACCCAGTACTTC. Translation gives CSARGDMGSTQETQYF.

This clonotype has just a few counts. This chain joins TRBV6-1 and TRBJ2-7; 7 bases are a match to TRBD2. Per germline, CDR1 MNHNS and CDR2 SASEGT. The V gene end was trimmed by 10 bases and the J gene end by 12 bases; junction bases not matched to a gene: 18. The CDR3 has 13 amino acids. CDR3 coding DNA: TGTGCCACCCAACCTCGACTAGCTTCGTTGGGGTACTTC. Protein sequence: CATQPRLASLGYF.

The chain joins TRBV2 to TRBJ2-2; 9 positions match TRBD1. Germline values: CDR1 SNHLY, CDR2 FYNNEI. V was pared by 3 bases and J by 1 base, with 3 bases of the junction left unmatched. The CDR3 loop spans 16 amino acids. CDR3 coding DNA: TGTGCCAGCAGTGAGACGGGACAGGGGAACACCGGGGAGCTGTTTTTT. It is translated as CASSETGQGNTGELFF.

CDR3 sequence reads: CASSGTSADTQYF. In nucleotides, the CDR3 is TGTGCCAGCAGTGGGACTAGCGCAGATACGCAGTATTTT. The V gene is TRBV6-5, the J gene TRBJ2-3; 10 nucleotides agree with TRBD2. The CDR3 runs 13 residues. V lost 5 bases to trimming and J lost 4 bases; unmatched junction nucleotides: 0. Germline values: CDR1 MNHEY, CDR2 SVGAGI.

J is TRBJ2-4 and V is TRBV6-5, with 12 bases identical to TRBD2. The V and J ends lost 2 bases and 7 bases, in that order; junction bases with no gene match: 6. The germline V gene has CDR1 MNHEY and CDR2 SVGAGI. This CDR3 region has 16 residues. The CDR3 bases are TGTGCCAGCAGTTACGGGCTAGCGGGAGGGGGGAACATTCAGTACTTC. Amino acid sequence: CASSYGLAGGGNIQYF.

The CDR3: CSARDPSGWNEQFF. CDR3 bases: TGCAGTGCTAGAGACCCTAGCGGGTGGAATGAGCAGTTCTTC. This chain connects TRBV20-1 to TRBJ2-1, with 8 nucleotides matching TRBD2. The CDR3 has 14 residues. V trimming: 0 bases; J trimming: 7 bases; junction bases outside the gene matches: 5. Germline V gives CDR1 DFQATT, CDR2 SNEGSKA (reference sequence).